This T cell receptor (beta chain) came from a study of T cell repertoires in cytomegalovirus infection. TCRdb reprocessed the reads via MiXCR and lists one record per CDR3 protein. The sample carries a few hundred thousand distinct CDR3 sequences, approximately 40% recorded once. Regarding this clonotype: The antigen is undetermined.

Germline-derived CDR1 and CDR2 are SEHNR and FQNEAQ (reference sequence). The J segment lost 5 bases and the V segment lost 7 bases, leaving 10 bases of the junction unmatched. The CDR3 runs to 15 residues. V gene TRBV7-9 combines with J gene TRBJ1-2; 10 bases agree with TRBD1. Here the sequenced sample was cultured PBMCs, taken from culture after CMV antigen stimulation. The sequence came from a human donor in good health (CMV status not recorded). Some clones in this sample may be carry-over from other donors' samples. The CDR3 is CASTPTGGFGYGYTF. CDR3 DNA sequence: TGTGCCAGCACCCCGACAGGGGGCTTCGGGTATGGCTACACCTTC.